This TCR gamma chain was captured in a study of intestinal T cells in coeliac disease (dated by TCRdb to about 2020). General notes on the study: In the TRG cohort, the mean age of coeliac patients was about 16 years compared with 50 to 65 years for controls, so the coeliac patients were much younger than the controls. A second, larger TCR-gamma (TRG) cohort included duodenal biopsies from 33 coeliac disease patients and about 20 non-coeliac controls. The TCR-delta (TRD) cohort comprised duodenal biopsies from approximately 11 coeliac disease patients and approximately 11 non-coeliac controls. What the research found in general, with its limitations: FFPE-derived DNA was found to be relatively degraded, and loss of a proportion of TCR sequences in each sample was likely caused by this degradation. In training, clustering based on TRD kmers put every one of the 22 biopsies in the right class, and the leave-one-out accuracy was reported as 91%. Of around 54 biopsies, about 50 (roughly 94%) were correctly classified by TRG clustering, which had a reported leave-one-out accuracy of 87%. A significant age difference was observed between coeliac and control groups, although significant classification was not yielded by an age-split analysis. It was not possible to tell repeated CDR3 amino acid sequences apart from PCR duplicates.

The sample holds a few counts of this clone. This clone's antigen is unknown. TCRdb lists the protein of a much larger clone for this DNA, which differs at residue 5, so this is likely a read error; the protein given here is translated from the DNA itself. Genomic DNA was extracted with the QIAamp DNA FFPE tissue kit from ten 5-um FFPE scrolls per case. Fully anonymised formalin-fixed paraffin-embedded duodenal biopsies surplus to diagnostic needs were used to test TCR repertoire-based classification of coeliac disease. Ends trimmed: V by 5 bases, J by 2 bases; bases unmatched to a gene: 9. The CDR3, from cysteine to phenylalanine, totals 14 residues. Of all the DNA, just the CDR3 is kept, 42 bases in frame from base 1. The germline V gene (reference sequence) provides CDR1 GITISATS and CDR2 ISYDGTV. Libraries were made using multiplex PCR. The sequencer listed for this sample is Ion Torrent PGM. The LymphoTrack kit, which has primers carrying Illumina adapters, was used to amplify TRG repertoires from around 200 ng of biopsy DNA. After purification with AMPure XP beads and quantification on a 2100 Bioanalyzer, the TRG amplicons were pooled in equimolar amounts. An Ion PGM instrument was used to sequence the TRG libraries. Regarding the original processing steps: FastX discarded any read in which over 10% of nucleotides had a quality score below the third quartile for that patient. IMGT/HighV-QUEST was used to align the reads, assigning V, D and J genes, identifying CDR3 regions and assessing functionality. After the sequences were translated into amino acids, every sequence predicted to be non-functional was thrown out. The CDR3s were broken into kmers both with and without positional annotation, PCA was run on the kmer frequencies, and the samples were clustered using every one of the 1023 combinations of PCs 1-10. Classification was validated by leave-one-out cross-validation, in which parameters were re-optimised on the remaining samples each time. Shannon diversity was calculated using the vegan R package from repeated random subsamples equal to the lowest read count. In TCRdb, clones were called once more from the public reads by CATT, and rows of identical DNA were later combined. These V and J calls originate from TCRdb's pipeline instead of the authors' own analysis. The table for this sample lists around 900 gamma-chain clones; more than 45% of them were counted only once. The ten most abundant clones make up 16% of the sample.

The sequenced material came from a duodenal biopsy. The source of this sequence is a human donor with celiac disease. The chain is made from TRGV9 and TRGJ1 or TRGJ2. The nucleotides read TGTGCCTTGTGGGGGGCCTGGGATTATTATAAGAAACTCTTT. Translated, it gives CALWGAWDYYKKLF.